The next 17 T cell receptor beta chains were all read from a single sample in a study of T cell repertoires in cytomegalovirus infection. TCRdb passed the reads through MiXCR, listing each CDR3 protein once. Here the sample spans roughly 630,000 distinct CDR3 sequences, 24% being singletons. Sequencing was carried out using CD8+ T cells from PBMCs. The receptors originated from a human donor in good health (CMV status not recorded). Some clones in this sample may be carry-over from other donors' samples.

The chain links TRBV11-2 to TRBJ2-3; D possibly corresponds to TRBD1 (6 bases). Germline V lookup: CDR1 SGHAT, CDR2 FQNNGV. Trimming took 10 bases from V and 2 from J, leaving 10 bases between them. The length of the CDR3 is 12 residues. The CDR3 reads CATEGDTDTQYF. The CDR3 nucleotides read TGTGCCACCGAGGGGGACACAGATACGCAGTATTTT.

The chain carries TRBV4-1 and TRBJ1-1, with D uncertain. CDR1 is MGHRA, CDR2 YSYEKL, per germline. The CDR3 totals 15 residues. Trimming removed 4 bases from V and 0 bases from J, with 12 bases in between. CDR3 DNA sequence: TGCGCCAGCAGCCCTCCGGGCGGGGTGAACACTGAAGCTTTCTTT. Translating it yields CASSPPGGVNTEAFF.

The chain employs TRBV20-1 and TRBJ1-6; D not certain. The V end was cut by 6 bases, the J end by 7 bases, with 10 bases between. Germline assignment: CDR1 DFQATT and CDR2 SNEGSKA (reference sequence). This CDR3 region has 12 residues. The CDR3 sequence: CSAKGWNSPLHF. The CDR3 DNA reads TGCAGTGCAAAGGGATGGAATTCACCCCTCCACTTT.

This clonotype was seen many times. The chain couples TRBV11-2 to TRBJ2-7; D perhaps matches TRBD2 (6 bases). CDR3 length equals 16 residues. V was pared by 5 bases and J by 0 bases, with 17 bases between. Germline CDR1 SGHAT, CDR2 FQNNGV. The CDR3 DNA follows: TGTGCCAGCAGCCCTTGGGGACTTCCAACCTCCTACGAGCAGTACGTC. This sequence encodes CASSPWGLPTSYEQYV.

There are a few counts of this clonotype. The rearrangement links TRBV12-3 or TRBV12-4 to TRBJ2-2; D is perhaps TRBD2 (5 bases). Trimming pared 6 bases from V and 1 base from J, leaving 9 bases between. CDR3 length equals 14 residues. CDR3 nucleotides: TGTGCCAGCAGACCCGGGGAGAACACCGGGGAGCTGTTTTTT. Protein product: CASRPGENTGELFF.

This clonotype has just a few counts. The chain is built from TRBV28 and TRBJ2-3; D is perhaps TRBD2 (7 bases). Trimming took 5 bases from V and 1 from J, leaving 16 bases between them. CDR1 is MDHEN, CDR2 SYDVKM, per germline. The CDR3 sequence is 16 residues long. The CDR3 loop reads CASSPSGRGRTDTQYF. For the CDR3, the DNA is TGTGCCAGCAGTCCCTCTGGGCGGGGGCGCACAGATACGCAGTATTTT.

The V gene is TRBV19, the J gene TRBJ1-1; D is possibly TRBD1 (5 bases). The CDR3 totals 14 residues. Germline-derived CDR1 and CDR2 are LNHDA and SQIVND (reference sequence). Trimming stripped 6 bases from V and 6 bases from J, with 17 bases between. This CDR3 is CASSLTGGVPEAFF. CDR3 nucleotides: TGTGCCAGTAGCCTGACGGGGGGGGTGCCTGAAGCTTTCTTT. Full variable domain (remainder filled in from reference TRBV19 and TRBJ1-1): DGGITQSPKYLFRKEGQNVTLSCEQNLNHDAMYWYRQDPGQGLRLIYYSQIVNDFQKGDIAEGYSVSREKKESFPLTVTSAQKNPTAFYLCASSLTGGVPEAFFGQGTRLTVV.

This clonotype came up a few times. The V and J genes are TRBV12-3 or TRBV12-4 and TRBJ2-2, with D uncertain. The V end lost 7 bases, the J end lost 8 bases, and 8 bases lay between the germline ends. This CDR3 region has 11 residues. The CDR3: CASTPRGELFF. DNA for the CDR3: TGTGCCAGCACCCCGAGAGGGGAGCTGTTTTTT.

This clonotype was observed a handful of times. The chain uses TRBV10-3 and TRBJ1-5; D gene unclear. This CDR3 is built from 14 residues. Germline V gene data show CDR1 as ENHRY and CDR2 as SYGVKD. Trimming cost V 3 bases and J 3 bases, with 9 bases left between them. This CDR3 is CAISDTANNQPQHF. The CDR3 bases are TGTGCCATCAGTGACACGGCGAACAATCAGCCCCAGCATTTT.

The rearrangement joins TRBV20-1 to TRBJ2-1; TRBD2 matches at 8 bases. Germline-derived CDR1 and CDR2 are DFQATT and SNEGSKA (reference sequence). The V and J ends lost 4 bases and 4 bases, in that order; junction bases with no gene match: 15. This CDR3 spans 17 amino acids. The chain's CDR3 is CSATHGTIAGPYNEQFF. The DNA of the CDR3 is TGCAGTGCTACCCACGGAACCATAGCGGGACCTTACAATGAGCAGTTCTTC.

V gene TRBV9 combines with J gene TRBJ2-5; D is undetermined. The CDR3 contains 15 residues. Germline values: CDR1 SGDLS, CDR2 YYNGEE. Trimming cost V 4 bases and J 5 bases, with 18 bases left between them. CDR3 sequence reads: CASSSDFPARETQYF. CDR3 nucleotides: TGTGCCAGCAGCTCAGATTTCCCCGCGAGGGAGACCCAGTACTTC.

The gene calls are TRBV6-5 and TRBJ1-5; D is uncertain. V gave up 4 bases and J gave up 0 bases, with 7 bases separating them. From germline, CDR1 is MNHEY and CDR2 SVGAGI. CDR3 size: 14 residues. CDR3 coding DNA: TGTGCCAGCAGTTCCCTGAATAGCAATCAGCCCCAGCATTTT. Protein sequence: CASSSLNSNQPQHF.

There are a few counts of this clonotype. The gene calls are TRBV29-1 and TRBJ2-2; 9 bases align to TRBD1. CDR3 size: 12 residues. Germline V gene data show CDR1 as SQVTM and CDR2 as ANQGSEA. J lost 6 bases, V lost 6 bases, and 2 bases had no gene match. The CDR3 loop reads CSVDRGSGELFF. The CDR3 coding sequence is TGCAGCGTCGACAGGGGGTCCGGGGAGCTGTTTTTT.

This clonotype turned up a few times. The chain has TRBV28 and TRBJ1-5, with a possible D match to TRBD1 (6 bases). This CDR3 has 13 residues. In germline, CDR1 is MDHEN, CDR2 SYDVKM. The CDR3 sequence is CALGHHDNQPQHF. The CDR3 DNA is TGTGCACTGGGACATCACGACAATCAGCCCCAGCATTTT.

This clonotype was counted many times. The V call is TRBV7-8, the J call TRBJ2-3; 10 bases agree with TRBD1. Looked up from germline, CDR1 is SGHVS and CDR2 is FQNEAQ. This CDR3 comprises 16 residues. Trimming removed 2 bases from V and 4 bases from J; junction bases left unmatched: 6. The CDR3 here is CASSLIGDRGPDTQYF. CDR3 nucleotides: TGTGCCAGCAGCTTAATTGGGGACAGGGGACCAGATACGCAGTATTTT.

The gene calls are TRBV28 and TRBJ2-7; 7 positions match TRBD1. Germline V gives CDR1 MDHEN, CDR2 SYDVKM. The trim removed 3 bases at V and 2 bases at J, leaving 4 bases unmatched. The CDR3 loop spans 14 amino acids. The CDR3 here is CASSLWGQPYEQYF. CDR3 nucleotide sequence: TGTGCCAGCAGTTTGTGGGGACAGCCCTACGAGCAGTACTTC.

This clonotype was recorded many times. The gene calls are TRBV7-2 and TRBJ1-1; D gene ambiguous. The CDR3 sequence is 13 residues long. Trimming took 4 bases from V and 3 from J, leaving 9 bases between them. In germline, CDR1 is SGHTA, CDR2 FQGNSA. The CDR3 sequence: CASSSAGHTEAFF. The CDR3 DNA follows: TGTGCCAGCAGCTCCGCAGGACACACTGAAGCTTTCTTT.